This passage covers 28 T cell receptor beta chains from one sample sequenced in a study of beta chain features in type 1 diabetes (dated by TCRdb to 2016 to 2019). Overall study outcomes, separate from this receptor: In all four CD4+ subsets, TCRB CDR3 length was moderately but significantly shorter in type 1 diabetes patients.

The library came from the immunoSEQ multiplex PCR assay. The entire amount of isolated RNA was reverse transcribed using the High Capacity cDNA Reverse Transcription Kit, so the sequenced TCRB transcripts were expressed ones. TCRdb obtained this table from immuneACCESS and retained in-frame rearrangements with V and J assigned. These tables miss some clones; where compared with another copy, unresolved V genes account for less than half of the shortfall, and the remainder is unexplained. The table for this sample lists around 160,000 clones; roughly 63% of them were counted only once. Approximately 0.089% of the sample lies in the top ten. No antigens are known for them. The sample taken for sequencing was naive CD4+ T cells from blood. The label giving this sample's cell subset or site can be read as: true naive CD4+ T cells. All receptors come from a young man with type 1 diabetes.

The chain links TRBV30 to TRBJ2-7, with D hard to call. Germline lookup yields CDR1 GTSNPN and CDR2 SVGIG (reference sequence). V lost 5 bases and J 7 bases, leaving 12 bases between the germline ends. This CDR3 region has 11 residues. CDR3 amino acids: CAWGRVREQYF. The CDR3 region has the DNA TGTGCCTGGGGACGCGTGAGGGAGCAGTACTTC.

V is TRBV30 and J is TRBJ2-3; the D gene is possibly TRBD1 (5 bases). Trimming left V 0 bases short and J 2 bases short, with 6 bases between. Per the germline V gene, CDR1 is GTSNPN and CDR2 is SVGIG (reference sequence). The CDR3 runs 13 residues. The CDR3 is CAWSVGVTDTQYF. The CDR3 DNA sequence: TGTGCCTGGAGTGTAGGGGTCACAGATACGCAGTATTTT. Using reference TRBV30 and TRBJ2-3 for the parts outside the CDR3, the full variable domain is SQTIHQWPATLVQPVGSPLSLECTVEGTSNPNLYWYRQAAGRGLQLLFYSVGIGQISSEVPQNLSASRPQDRQFILSSKKLLLSDSGFYLCAWSVGVTDTQYFGPGTRLTVL.

The genes are TRBV10-3 and TRBJ2-7; D is tentatively TRBD1 or TRBD2 (5 bases each). Trimming removed 2 bases at V and 0 bases at J, with 11 bases between. This CDR3 is built from 15 residues. Germline CDR1 ENHRY, CDR2 SYGVKD. CDR3 loop: CAISERLGVSYEQYF. The CDR3 bases are TGTGCCATCAGTGAGCGGCTGGGGGTCTCCTACGAGCAGTACTTC.

This sequence joins TRBV25-1 and TRBJ2-6; D is uncertain. V lost 4 bases, J lost 5 bases, and 3 bases lay in between. Germline V CDR1 and CDR2: MGHDK, SYGVNS. This CDR3 has 12 residues. The CDR3 reads CASSARANVLTF. The CDR3 DNA sequence: TGTGCCAGCAGTGCCCGGGCCAACGTCCTGACTTTC. Combining the CDR3 with reference TRBV25-1 and TRBJ2-6 gives the whole variable domain EADIYQTPRYLVIGTGKKITLECSQTMGHDKMYWYQQDPGMELHLIHYSYGVNSTEKGDLSSESTVSRIRTEHFPLTLESARPSHTSQYLCASSARANVLTFGAGSRLTVL.

The CDR3 nucleotides are TGTGCCAGCAGTATTAAAGGGATCGGGGGCCCTGACACCGGGGAGCTGTTTTTT. Protein sequence: CASSIKGIGGPDTGELFF. V and J are TRBV7-2 and TRBJ2-2, with D perhaps given as TRBD1 or TRBD2 (6 bases each). CDR1 and CDR2 from the germline V gene are SGHTA and FQGNSA. The CDR3 totals 18 residues. Trimming cost V 6 bases and J 3 bases, with 23 bases left between them.

The chain couples TRBV20-1 to TRBJ2-3; weak D call: TRBD2 (7 bases). The germline V gene encodes CDR1 DFQATT and CDR2 SNEGSKA (reference sequence). V was clipped by 6 bases and J by 15 bases, with 19 bases between them. CDR3 size: 11 residues. The CDR3 reads CSAPRGGGYYF. In DNA, the CDR3 is TGCAGTGCCCCGCGGGGAGGGGGTTACTATTTT.

This chain links TRBV28 with TRBJ1-6, with D possibly TRBD1 on 6 matching bases. Germline assignment: CDR1 MDHEN and CDR2 SYDVKM. This CDR3 contains 15 residues. The V end was cut by 4 bases, the J end by 4 bases, with 11 bases between. In nucleotides, the CDR3 is TGTGCCAGCAGTTCAAGGACAGCTTATAATTCACCCCTCCACTTT. Protein sequence: CASSSRTAYNSPLHF.

The table lists this clone with a few counts. The rearrangement links TRBV20-1 to TRBJ2-5; D is possibly TRBD1 (6 bases). From germline, CDR1 is DFQATT and CDR2 SNEGSKA (reference sequence). This CDR3 contains 11 residues. With 8 bases removed from V and 4 bases from J, the gap between germline ends came to 11 bases. The CDR3 coding sequence is TGCAGTTTAACAGGGTCAGAGACCCAGTACTTC. Translated, it gives CSLTGSETQYF.

The gene calls are TRBV6-5 and TRBJ2-6; no firm D call. Germline CDR1 reads MNHEY; CDR2 reads SVGAGI. V gave up 0 bases and J gave up 1 base, with 7 bases separating them. There are 16 residues in the CDR3. In DNA form, the CDR3 reads TGTGCCAGCAGTTACTCTGATGCTTCTGGGGCCAACGTCCTGACTTTC. Its protein is CASSYSDASGANVLTF.

This clone was detected only once. The chain couples TRBV7-9 to TRBJ1-2; no firm D call. V lost 5 bases, J lost 5 bases, and 15 bases lay in between. The CDR3 covers 14 residues. CDR1 and CDR2 (germline): SEHNR, FQNEAQ (reference sequence). CDR3 region: CASSPGLAQYGYTF. The CDR3 nucleotides read TGTGCCAGCAGCCCCGGTCTGGCACAGTATGGCTACACCTTC.

The chain carries TRBV14 and TRBJ2-5, with unresolved D. V was cut by 6 bases and J by 2 bases, with 16 bases left in between. CDR1 and CDR2 (germline): SGHDN, FVKESK. The CDR3 spans 15 residues. CDR3 sequence reads: CASSPVTGPQETQYF. As DNA, the CDR3 is TGTGCCAGCAGTCCTGTGACGGGCCCTCAAGAGACCCAGTACTTC. The full variable domain, completed using reference TRBV14 and TRBJ2-5, is EAGVTQFPSHSVIEKGQTVTLRCDPISGHDNLYWYRRVMGKEIKFLLHFVKESKQDESGMPNNRFLAERTGGTYSTLKVQPAELEDSGVYFCASSPVTGPQETQYFGPGTRLLVL.

The V gene is TRBV11-2, the J gene TRBJ2-7; D is unclear. Germline V gene data show CDR1 as SGHAT and CDR2 as FQNNGV. CDR3 length: 13 amino acids. With 0 bases removed from V and 3 bases from J, the gap between germline ends came to 6 bases. The CDR3 loop is CASSLDRSYEQYF. CDR3 sequence (DNA): TGTGCCAGCAGCTTAGACAGGAGCTACGAGCAGTACTTC.

The rearrangement uses TRBV7-2 and TRBJ2-3; D gene ambiguous. CDR1 is SGHTA and CDR2 is FQGNSA in the germline V gene. Trimming cost V 5 bases and J 0 bases, with 15 bases left between them. The CDR3 is 16 amino acids. This CDR3 reads CASSILGAGSTDTQYF. CDR3 nucleotides: TGTGCCAGCAGCATTTTGGGCGCCGGTAGCACAGATACGCAGTATTTT.

The rearrangement uses TRBV18 and TRBJ2-1, with 9 bases aligning to TRBD1. The CDR3 spans 14 residues. The ends lost 5 bases at V and 6 bases at J; junction bases unmatched: 5. Germline V gene sequence: CDR1 KGHSH, CDR2 LQKENI. The CDR3 region is CASSSRTGVNEQFF. In DNA form, the CDR3 reads TGTGCCAGCTCATCACGGACAGGGGTCAATGAGCAGTTCTTC.

This clone was observed a handful of times. V and J are TRBV5-1 and TRBJ2-3; D uncertain. The CDR3 runs 15 residues. Germline CDR1 reads SGHRS; CDR2 reads YFSETQ. V shed 2 bases and J shed 2 bases, with 12 bases lying between them. The DNA of the CDR3 is TGCGCCAGCAGCTTTGGAGAAGGGCACACAGATACGCAGTATTTT. The encoded protein is CASSFGEGHTDTQYF.

This clone appeared a few times. This CDR3 is CASSLGSRGRTDTQYF. The CDR3 DNA reads as TGTGCCAGCAGCTTAGGTTCCAGGGGGCGCACAGATACGCAGTATTTT. The rearrangement joins TRBV7-9 to TRBJ2-3; 8 bases are shared with TRBD1. CDR3 length: 16 residues. Germline V CDR1 and CDR2: SEHNR, FQNEAQ (reference sequence). The V gene end was trimmed by 1 base and the J gene end by 1 base; junction bases not matched to a gene: 4.

V gene TRBV30 combines with J gene TRBJ2-3; D is uncertain. The CDR3 loop spans 14 amino acids. Trimming shortened V by 5 bases and J by 2 bases, and 14 bases separated the two germline ends. The germline V gene has CDR1 GTSNPN and CDR2 SVGIG (reference sequence). In DNA, the CDR3 is TGTGCCTGGGGTGCTGCGGCCTACACAGATACGCAGTATTTT. Amino acid sequence: CAWGAAAYTDTQYF. Together with reference TRBV30 and TRBJ2-3, the CDR3 gives the full variable domain: SQTIHQWPATLVQPVGSPLSLECTVEGTSNPNLYWYRQAAGRGLQLLFYSVGIGQISSEVPQNLSASRPQDRQFILSSKKLLLSDSGFYLCAWGAAAYTDTQYFGPGTRLTVL.

This clone was recorded once. This chain connects TRBV2 to TRBJ2-2; D is undetermined. This CDR3 has 14 residues. Trimming stripped 7 bases from V and 4 bases from J, with 13 bases between. Germline V gene data show CDR1 as SNHLY and CDR2 as FYNNEI. The CDR3 nucleotides read TGTGCCAGCAACCCTGGCCAGTTCACCGGGGAGCTGTTTTTT. Amino acid sequence: CASNPGQFTGELFF.

The chain combines TRBV4-1 with TRBJ2-3; TRBD1 is a possible D gene (5 bases). Germline assignment: CDR1 MGHRA and CDR2 YSYEKL. CDR3 length equals 14 residues. V was trimmed by 0 bases and J by 5 bases, leaving 9 bases between them. The CDR3 DNA follows: TGCGCCAGCAGCCAAGAGCCAGGGCGAGATACGCAGTATTTT. Translating gives CASSQEPGRDTQYF.

This sequence joins TRBV7-9 and TRBJ2-1; perhaps D is TRBD1 or TRBD2 (5 bases each). Trimming shortened V by 5 bases and J by 9 bases, and 8 bases separated the two germline ends. Germline V gene data show CDR1 as SEHNR and CDR2 as FQNEAQ (reference sequence). This CDR3 has 11 residues. The CDR3 DNA reads TGTGCCAGCAGCCGGGGCTCTGAGCAGTTCTTC. Translated: CASSRGSEQFF.

The V and J genes are TRBV6-6 and TRBJ1-6; tentatively, D is TRBD1 (6 bases). Deletions cut 5 bases from V and 7 bases from J, with 6 bases between. CDR1 and CDR2 from the germline V gene are MNHNY and SVGAGI (reference sequence). This CDR3 contains 12 residues. CDR3 DNA: TGTGCCAGCAGTGGACAGAATTCACCCCTCCACTTT. This gives the protein CASSGQNSPLHF.

The V gene is TRBV9, the J gene TRBJ2-1; no reliable D call. Germline CDR1 and CDR2: SGDLS and YYNGEE. This CDR3 is 15 amino acids long. V lost 0 bases and J 5 bases, leaving 12 bases between the germline ends. DNA for the CDR3: TGTGCCAGCAGCGTAGCTACACGGCGGCACAATGAGCAGTTCTTC. Amino acids: CASSVATRRHNEQFF. Based on the CDR3 plus reference TRBV9 and TRBJ2-1, the full variable domain is DSGVTQTPKHLITATGQRVTLRCSPRSGDLSVYWYQQSLDQGLQFLIQYYNGEERAKGNILERFSAQQFPDLHSELNLSSLELGDSALYFCASSVATRRHNEQFFGPGTRLTVL.

As regards this clone: The same CDR3 is also encoded by other DNA sequences in this sample. The chain carries TRBV7-9 and TRBJ2-7, with D unclear. Trimming took 1 base from V and 2 from J, leaving 6 bases between them. CDR3 size: 13 residues. Germline values: CDR1 SEHNR, CDR2 FQNEAQ (reference sequence). The CDR3 nucleotides read TGTGCCAGCAGCTTAGGGGTGCCCTACGAGCAGTACTTC. It codes for CASSLGVPYEQYF.

The rearrangement joins TRBV29-1 to TRBJ1-2, with TRBD1 matching 8 bases. The CDR3 contains 15 residues. Unmatched junction bases numbered 14, after V lost 6 bases and J lost 5 bases. CDR1 and CDR2 from the germline V gene are SQVTM and ANQGSEA. The CDR3 DNA follows: TGCAGCGTATTCCCGGGGACTCAGGGGGCGTATGGCTACACCTTC. This sequence encodes CSVFPGTQGAYGYTF.

This rearrangement joins TRBV19 to TRBJ2-3; D not certain. Trimming took off 6 bases at V and 3 bases at J, with 22 bases between the two ends. The CDR3 spans 17 residues. Germline CDR1 is LNHDA and CDR2 is SQIVND (reference sequence). The CDR3 DNA reads as TGTGCCAGTAGCCTCACTCGGATTAGTTTGAGTACAGATACGCAGTATTTT. Translation gives CASSLTRISLSTDTQYF. Filled out from reference TRBV19 and TRBJ2-3, the complete variable domain reads DGGITQSPKYLFRKEGQNVTLSCEQNLNHDAMYWYRQDPGQGLRLIYYSQIVNDFQKGDIAEGYSVSREKKESFPLTVTSAQKNPTAFYLCASSLTRISLSTDTQYFGPGTRLTVL.

This clone was observed a single time. The DNA for the CDR3 is TGTGCCAGCAGTTCCCATTCCAGGGGAAACACTGAAGCTTTCTTT. Its translation is CASSSHSRGNTEAFF. V is TRBV27 and J is TRBJ1-1; possible D gene TRBD1, 6 bases. The CDR3 has 15 amino acids. The germline V gene has CDR1 MNHEY and CDR2 SMNVEV (reference sequence). The ends were cut back, 4 bases at V and 2 bases at J, with 14 bases in the middle.

The chain recombines TRBV28 with TRBJ2-5; tentatively, D is TRBD1 (6 bases). Trimming pared 3 bases from V and 0 bases from J, leaving 14 bases between. This CDR3 comprises 16 residues. CDR1 and CDR2 (germline): MDHEN, SYDVKM. Here the CDR3 reads CASSFLGAKNQETQYF. The CDR3, as DNA: TGTGCCAGCAGTTTCTTGGGGGCCAAGAACCAAGAGACCCAGTACTTC.

This clone was counted between two and nine times. The V gene is TRBV29-1, the J gene TRBJ2-2; D unclear. Germline V gene sequence: CDR1 SQVTM, CDR2 ANQGSEA. The CDR3 is made up of 11 amino acids. The V end was cut by 7 bases, the J end by 7 bases, with 10 bases between. The chain's CDR3 is CSAEVGGELFF. The CDR3 DNA reads as TGCAGCGCCGAGGTTGGCGGGGAGCTGTTTTTT.